This entry concerns a single T cell receptor (beta chain). The data were obtained in a study of T cell changes during pregnancy in multiple sclerosis. V lost 5 bases and J lost 5, with 15 bases in between. Germline-derived CDR1 and CDR2 are SGHTA and FQGNSA. The CDR3 length is 14 residues. TCRdb's copy holds only in-frame clones and misses some; the assay was immunoSEQ multiplex PCR. The repertoire holds 55,000 or so clones, with 92% as singletons. The origin of this receptor is a female donor in good health, enrolled as a control in a pregnancy study. Sequenced here: CD4+ T cells from peripheral blood mononuclear cells, sampled after pregnancy. J is TRBJ2-5 and V is TRBV7-2, with D perhaps TRBD2 (5 bases). CDR3 coding DNA: TGTGCCAGCAGCCCGATGGGAGAAGTGGAGACCCAGTACTTC. It is translated as CASSPMGEVETQYF.